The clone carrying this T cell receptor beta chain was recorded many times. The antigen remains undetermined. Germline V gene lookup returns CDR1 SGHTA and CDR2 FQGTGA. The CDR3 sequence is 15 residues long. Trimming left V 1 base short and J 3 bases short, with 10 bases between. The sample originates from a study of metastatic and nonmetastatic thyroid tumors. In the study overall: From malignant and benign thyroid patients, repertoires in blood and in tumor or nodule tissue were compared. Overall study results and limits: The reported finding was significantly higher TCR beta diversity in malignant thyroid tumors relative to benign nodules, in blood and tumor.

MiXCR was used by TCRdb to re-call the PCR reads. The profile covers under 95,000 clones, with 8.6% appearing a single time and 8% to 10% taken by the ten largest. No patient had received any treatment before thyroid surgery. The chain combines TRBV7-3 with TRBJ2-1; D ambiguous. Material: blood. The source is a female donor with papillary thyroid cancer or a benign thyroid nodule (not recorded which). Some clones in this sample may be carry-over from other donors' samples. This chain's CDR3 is CASSLSFRDYNEQFF. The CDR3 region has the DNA TGTGCCAGCAGCTTAAGCTTTCGAGACTACAATGAGCAGTTCTTC.